Listed here is a single T cell receptor beta chain. As processed by the authors: Counts of nucleated cells, estimated from reference gene primer amplification, were obtained. Clones were sequenced by immunoSEQ multiplex PCR, and TCRdb holds only the in-frame ones, with some missing. That table is the source of V, J and clone size, and D and trimming were worked out from the DNA. This table has just under 70,000 clones, 75% to 90% appearing once. The J segment lost 8 bases and the V segment lost 11 bases, leaving 13 bases of the junction unmatched. From germline, CDR1 is LNHDA and CDR2 SQIVND (reference sequence). The CDR3 spans 14 residues. The sample originates from a study of blood T cell repertoires in COVID-19. About the study: Whether acute or convalescent, the COVID-19 samples came from the United States, Italy and Spain. Sources were T cells, B-cell-depleted T cells, or PBMCs; the material itself was cDNA or gDNA.

The chain uses TRBV19 and TRBJ1-4; 8 nucleotides align to TRBD1. Sequenced material: peripheral blood. The source is a man between 25 and 39 years old with acute or convalescent COVID-19. As DNA, the CDR3 is TGTGCCTCAAAACTCCAGGGGGCGGGAGAAAAACTGTTTTTT. Protein: CASKLQGAGEKLFF. The entire variable domain, with the rest obtained from reference TRBV19 and TRBJ1-4, is as follows: DGGITQSPKYLFRKEGQNVTLSCEQNLNHDAMYWYRQDPGQGLRLIYYSQIVNDFQKGDIAEGYSVSREKKESFPLTVTSAQKNPTAFYLCASKLQGAGEKLFFGSGTQLSVL.